A selection of T cell receptor beta chains follows, all from one sample in a study of T cell changes during pregnancy in multiple sclerosis. Sequenced by immunoSEQ multiplex PCR; TCRdb stores in-frame clones only, minus some. There are under 95,000 clones in the sample; about nine tenths occur only once, and about 0.45% lies in the top ten. Material: CD4+ T cells from peripheral blood mononuclear cells, obtained before pregnancy. Receptors were obtained from a female donor with multiple sclerosis, enrolled in a pregnancy study. Each CDR3 is given with its conserved first and last residue. A D gene is named only where the DNA matches it firmly.

J gene | V gene | D gene | CDR3 DNA | CDR3 protein
TRBJ2-5 | TRBV5-6 | TRBD1 | TGTGCCAGCAGCGTGACAGGGGTAGGAGAGACCCAGTACTTC | CASSVTGVGETQYF
TRBJ2-2 | TRBV10-3 | NA | TGTGCCATCAGTGAGACCGGGACAACGAACACCGGGGAGCTGTTTTTT | CAISETGTTNTGELFF
TRBJ1-1 | TRBV9 | TRBD1 | TGTGCCAGCAGCAGGGGACAGGGAACGAACACTGAAGCTTTCTTT | CASSRGQGTNTEAFF
TRBJ1-1 | TRBV9 | NA | TGTGCCAGCAGCGGCCCGGGACAAGGTACTGAAGCTTTCTTT | CASSGPGQGTEAFF
TRBJ2-3 | TRBV29-1 | NA | TGCAGCGTTGAAGACAGGGTTACTCATAGCACAGATACGCAGTATTTT | CSVEDRVTHSTDTQYF
TRBJ2-7 | TRBV16 | TRBD1 | TGTGCCAGCAGTGTGAGACAGGGCCTGGAATCCTACTTC | CASSVRQGLESYF
TRBJ1-2 | TRBV9 | NA | TGTGCCAGCAGCCTTAGAGATACGGGACTTAACTATGGCTACACCTTC | CASSLRDTGLNYGYTF
TRBJ1-2 | TRBV19 | TRBD1 | TGTGCCAGTAGTCTCACCGGGACAGGGGGTTTACGTGGCTACACCTTC | CASSLTGTGGLRGYTF
TRBJ2-1 | TRBV5-4 | TRBD1 | TGTGCCAGCAGGGGTATAGGACAGGGGAAAGGGGAGCAGTTCTTC | CASRGIGQGKGEQFF
TRBJ2-3 | TRBV5-4 | TRBD2 | TGTGCCAGCAGCTCGGTCGGGACGGGGGGGAGCACAGATACGCAGTATTTT | CASSSVGTGGSTDTQYF
TRBJ2-2 | TRBV6-5 | NA | TGTGCCAGCAGTTACGGGAGTAGGGCCGGGGAGCTGTTTTTT | CASSYGSRAGELFF
TRBJ1-4 | TRBV5-1 | NA | TGCGCCAGCAGCCCCAACTCAGGGCCTTTCCTGGGTGAAAAACTGTTTTTT | CASSPNSGPFLGEKLFF
TRBJ1-4 | TRBV9 | NA | TGTGCCAGCAGCCCCGACAGCTATAATGAAAAACTGTTTTTT | CASSPDSYNEKLFF
TRBJ2-7 | TRBV9 | NA | TGTGCCAGCAGCGTAGATTTAGTAAAAGCCGAGCAGTACTTC | CASSVDLVKAEQYF
TRBJ2-5 | TRBV5-1 | TRBD1 | TGCGCCAGCAGCTTGACAGGGGCCAAGACGGAGACCCAGTACTTC | CASSLTGAKTETQYF